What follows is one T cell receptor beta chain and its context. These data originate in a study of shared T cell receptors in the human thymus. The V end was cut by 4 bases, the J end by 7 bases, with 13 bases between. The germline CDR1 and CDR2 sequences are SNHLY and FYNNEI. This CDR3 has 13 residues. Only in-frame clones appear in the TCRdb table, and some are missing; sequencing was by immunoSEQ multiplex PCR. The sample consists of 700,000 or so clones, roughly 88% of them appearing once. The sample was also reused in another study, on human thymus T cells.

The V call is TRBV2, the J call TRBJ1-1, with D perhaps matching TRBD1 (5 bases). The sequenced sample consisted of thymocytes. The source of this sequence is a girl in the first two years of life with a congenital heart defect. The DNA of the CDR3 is TGTGCCAGCAGTGCCCCGGGGGGGAATGAAGCTTTCTTT. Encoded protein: CASSAPGGNEAFF.